These 23 T cell receptor beta chains share one sample of origin, sequenced in a study of cytomegalovirus exposure and HLA in healthy donors. Primers: 60 Vbeta forward and 13 Jbeta reverse. TCRdb's copy holds only in-frame clones and misses some; the assay was immunoSEQ multiplex PCR. The sample holds approximately 190,000 clones, roughly an eighth seen once. Source material: PBMCs. The origin of the receptors is a man aged 50 to 59 in good health and CMV-seropositive.

The chain joins TRBV7-6 to TRBJ2-7; 7 nucleotides align to TRBD1. The CDR3 runs to 15 residues. The germline CDR1 and CDR2 sequences are SGHVS and FNYEAQ. Unmatched junction bases numbered 12, after V lost 5 bases and J lost 5 bases. The CDR3, as DNA: TGTGCCAGCAGCCGAGGGGACAGCCAGCCCCACGAGCAGTACTTC. Its protein is CASSRGDSQPHEQYF.

The chain uses TRBV6-6 and TRBJ2-3; D gene ambiguous. The CDR3 is 11 residues long. V was pared by 6 bases and J by 6 bases, with 7 bases between. Germline V gene data show CDR1 as MNHNY and CDR2 as SVGAGI (reference sequence). CDR3 protein: CASSPRDTQYF. CDR3 in DNA: TGTGCCAGCAGCCCTCGGGATACGCAGTATTTT.

The chain joins TRBV28 to TRBJ1-6, with no clear D. V shed 3 bases and J shed 4 bases, with 7 bases lying between them. CDR1 and CDR2 (germline): MDHEN, SYDVKM. This CDR3 comprises 14 residues. CDR3 region: CASSFGSYNSPLHF. CDR3 bases: TGTGCCAGCAGTTTCGGGAGTTATAATTCACCCCTCCACTTT.

This clone was counted a few times. V gene TRBV11-3 combines with J gene TRBJ1-5; no firm D call. From germline, CDR1 is SGHNT and CDR2 YENEEA. Trimming pared 6 bases from V and 4 bases from J, leaving 10 bases between. This CDR3 has 13 amino acids. CDR3 sequence (DNA): TGTGCCAGCAGTTGGAGCCAGAATCAGCCCCAGCATTTT. It yields the protein CASSWSQNQPQHF.

The chain joins TRBV4-3 to TRBJ2-2; 8 bases fit TRBD1. There are 18 residues in the CDR3. After removal of 4 bases from V and 6 bases from J, the junction contained 16 bases not matched to a gene. The germline CDR1 and CDR2 sequences are LGHNA and YSLEER. Here the CDR3 reads CASSLGTPAGGAAGELFF. CDR3 DNA: TGCGCCAGCAGCCTCGGAACCCCAGCAGGGGGCGCAGCCGGGGAGCTGTTTTTT.

The chain carries TRBV7-9 and TRBJ1-6, with D tentatively TRBD1 (5 bases). The CDR3 has 19 residues. Trimming removed 2 bases at V and 0 bases at J, with 17 bases between. CDR1 SEHNR and CDR2 FQNEAQ come from the germline V gene (reference sequence). The CDR3 DNA follows: TGTGCCAGCAGCTTATTAGTGCAGGGCCCTAGCTCCTATAATTCACCCCTCCACTTT. This codes for CASSLLVQGPSSYNSPLHF.

V usage is TRBV19 and J usage is TRBJ2-6; D perhaps matches TRBD1 (6 bases). Germline CDR1 reads LNHDA; CDR2 reads SQIVND (reference sequence). V was trimmed by 6 bases and J by 0 bases, leaving 12 bases between them. This CDR3 comprises 16 residues. The CDR3 spells CASSNLDSSGANVLTF. DNA of the CDR3: TGTGCCAGTAGCAATTTGGACAGCTCTGGGGCCAACGTCCTGACTTTC. Based on the CDR3 plus reference TRBV19 and TRBJ2-6, the full variable domain is DGGITQSPKYLFRKEGQNVTLSCEQNLNHDAMYWYRQDPGQGLRLIYYSQIVNDFQKGDIAEGYSVSREKKESFPLTVTSAQKNPTAFYLCASSNLDSSGANVLTFGAGSRLTVL.

This clone was recorded a few times. The chain joins TRBV9 to TRBJ1-1, with 11 bases identical to TRBD1. Germline loops: CDR1 SGDLS, CDR2 YYNGEE. Germline trimming cut 2 bases from V and 1 base from J; bases unmatched to any gene: 4. This CDR3 has 16 residues. CDR3 amino acids: CASSVRTGGENTEAFF. The CDR3 DNA reads TGTGCCAGCAGCGTCAGGACAGGGGGCGAGAACACTGAAGCTTTCTTT.

This sequence joins TRBV19 and TRBJ2-7, with D tentatively TRBD1 (6 bases). Trimming removed 0 bases from V and 9 bases from J, with 15 bases in between. This CDR3 is 14 amino acids long. Germline CDR1 and CDR2: LNHDA and SQIVND (reference sequence). CDR3 loop: CASSIDQRTVGQYF. CDR3 sequence (DNA): TGTGCCAGTAGTATAGACCAACGGACAGTGGGGCAGTACTTC.

This clone was seen more than once but under ten times. The V call is TRBV6-6, the J call TRBJ1-1, with 7 bases aligning to TRBD1. The CDR3 has 15 amino acids. Germline V CDR1 and CDR2: MNHNY, SVGAGI (reference sequence). With 3 bases clipped from V and 5 bases from J, the junction kept 9 bases outside the gene matches. CDR3: CASSYNEGAQTEAFF. The DNA of the CDR3 is TGTGCCAGCAGTTATAATGAGGGGGCGCAGACTGAAGCTTTCTTT.

This clone appeared a few times. V and J are TRBV5-6 and TRBJ1-2; 8 positions agree with TRBD1. The CDR3 extends over 19 amino acids. The V and J ends lost 3 bases and 2 bases, in that order; junction bases with no gene match: 18. Germline V gene sequence: CDR1 SGHDT, CDR2 YYEEEE. As DNA, the CDR3 is TGTGCCAGCAGCTCGATACCGGGACAGGTCGACCGACTGAACTATGGCTACACCTTC. It encodes CASSSIPGQVDRLNYGYTF.

V is TRBV11-2 and J is TRBJ1-2; possible D gene TRBD1, 5 bases. Germline lookup yields CDR1 SGHAT and CDR2 FQNNGV. The V end lost 4 bases, the J end lost 1 base, and 13 bases lay between the germline ends. The CDR3 length is 15 residues. DNA for the CDR3: TGTGCCAGCAGCTCGTATCAGGGCCGTAACTATGGCTACACCTTC. Amino acids: CASSSYQGRNYGYTF.

J is TRBJ2-2 and V is TRBV7-2; weak D call: TRBD1 (5 bases). There are 15 residues in the CDR3. Germline lookup yields CDR1 SGHTA and CDR2 FQGNSA. The V and J ends lost 1 base and 6 bases respectively, with 12 bases between them. The CDR3 spells CASSLEAGLPGELFF. The DNA for the CDR3 is TGTGCCAGCAGCTTAGAGGCAGGGCTCCCCGGGGAGCTGTTTTTT.

This clone has a handful of counts. This chain uses TRBV7-9 with TRBJ1-1, with D unclear. Germline V lookup: CDR1 SEHNR, CDR2 FQNEAQ (reference sequence). This CDR3 has 14 residues. V was shortened by 3 bases and J by 4 bases, with 12 bases between the two germline ends. As DNA, the CDR3 is TGTGCCAGCAGCTTCGAAACAGTCTTCACTGAAGCTTTCTTT. Encoded protein: CASSFETVFTEAFF.

This clone was detected a few times. This chain links TRBV6-5 with TRBJ2-1, with 7 bases identical to TRBD1. V was pared by 7 bases and J by 3 bases, with 9 bases of the junction left unmatched. This CDR3 contains 15 residues. The germline gives CDR1 MNHEY, CDR2 SVGAGI. The CDR3 protein is CASKGVDRVYNEQFF. CDR3 in DNA: TGTGCCAGCAAGGGGGTCGACAGGGTCTACAATGAGCAGTTCTTC.

Only a few counts were recorded for this clone. The chain combines TRBV30 with TRBJ2-3; weak D call: TRBD2 (6 bases). The germline V gene has CDR1 GTSNPN and CDR2 SVGIG (reference sequence). Trimming removed 2 bases at V and 5 bases at J, with 17 bases between. The CDR3 totals 15 residues. The CDR3: CAWSNLGGAGDTQYF. DNA for the CDR3: TGTGCCTGGAGTAACCTTGGCGGGGCCGGAGATACGCAGTATTTT.

This clone was counted between two and nine times. V gene TRBV9 combines with J gene TRBJ1-6, with TRBD1 as a possible D gene (6 bases). This CDR3 spans 15 amino acids. V was shortened by 2 bases and J by 8 bases, with 14 bases between the two germline ends. Germline V gene lookup returns CDR1 SGDLS and CDR2 YYNGEE. The CDR3 nucleotides are TGTGCCAGCAGCGTCGGGACAAAAAGGGATTCACCCCTCCACTTT. This translates into CASSVGTKRDSPLHF.

This clone was found a few times. The V and J genes are TRBV10-2 and TRBJ2-1, with TRBD2 matching 14 bases. Looked up from germline, CDR1 is WSHSY and CDR2 is SAAADI. The CDR3 has 15 residues. V lost 4 bases to trimming and J lost 8 bases; unmatched junction nucleotides: 4. The CDR3 DNA sequence: TGCGCCAGCAGTGGGACTAGCGGGGGGATGGATGAGCAGTTCTTC. This encodes CASSGTSGGMDEQFF.

The rearrangement links TRBV7-2 to TRBJ2-3; 9 bases align to TRBD1. The CDR3 sequence is 15 residues long. CDR1 and CDR2 from the germline V gene are SGHTA and FQGNSA. The J segment lost 4 bases and the V segment lost 5 bases, leaving 7 bases of the junction unmatched. The CDR3 DNA reads as TGTGCCAGCAGCCCCCGACAGGGGGGCCCAGATACGCAGTATTTT. Translated: CASSPRQGGPDTQYF.

The V call is TRBV6-1, the J call TRBJ1-2; D not resolved. The V and J ends lost 7 bases and 2 bases respectively, with 17 bases between them. The germline V gene has CDR1 MNHNS and CDR2 SASEGT. The CDR3 is 15 amino acids. The CDR3, as DNA: TGTGCCAGCATGGGCCTTGGTATCCTAAACTATGGCTACACCTTC. Its translation is CASMGLGILNYGYTF.

This clone was found a few times. The rearrangement joins TRBV19 to TRBJ2-5; no reliable D call. This CDR3 is 14 amino acids long. Germline CDR1 and CDR2: LNHDA and SQIVND (reference sequence). Trimming shortened V by 4 bases and J by 0 bases, and 9 bases separated the two germline ends. The CDR3 DNA reads as TGTGCCAGTAGTAACCTCGGGTACCAAGAGACCCAGTACTTC. Amino acid sequence: CASSNLGYQETQYF.

This clone came up a few times. The chain uses TRBV11-2 and TRBJ2-2; 7 nucleotides line up with TRBD1. The V segment lost 3 bases and the J segment 5 bases; nucleotides outside the gene matches: 3. Germline V gene sequence: CDR1 SGHAT, CDR2 FQNNGV. The CDR3 has 14 residues. CDR3 DNA sequence: TGTGCCAGCAGCTTCAAACAGGGGACCGGGGAGCTGTTTTTT. Protein: CASSFKQGTGELFF.

The V gene is TRBV19, the J gene TRBJ2-3, with 9 bases fitting TRBD1. Trimming at V came to 7 bases and at J to 4 bases, leaving 9 bases not matched to a gene. From germline, CDR1 is LNHDA and CDR2 SQIVND (reference sequence). The CDR3 is 15 amino acids. CDR3 in DNA: TGTGCCAGTACCACGGGACAGGGATTTGCAGATACGCAGTATTTT. Its protein is CASTTGQGFADTQYF.